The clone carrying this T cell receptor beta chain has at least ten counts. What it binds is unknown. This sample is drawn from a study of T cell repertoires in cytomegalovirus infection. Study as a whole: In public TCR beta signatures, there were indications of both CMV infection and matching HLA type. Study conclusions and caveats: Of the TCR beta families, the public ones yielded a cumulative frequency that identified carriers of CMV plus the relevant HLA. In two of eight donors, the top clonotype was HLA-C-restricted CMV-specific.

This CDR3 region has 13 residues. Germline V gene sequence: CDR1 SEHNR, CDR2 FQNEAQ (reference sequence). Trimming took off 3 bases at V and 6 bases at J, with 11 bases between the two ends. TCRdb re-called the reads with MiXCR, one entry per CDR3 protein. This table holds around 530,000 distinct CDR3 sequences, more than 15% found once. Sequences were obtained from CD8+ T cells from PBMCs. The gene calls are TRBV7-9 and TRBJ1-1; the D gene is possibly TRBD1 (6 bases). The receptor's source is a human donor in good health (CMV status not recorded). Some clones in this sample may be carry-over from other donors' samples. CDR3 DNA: TGTGCCAGCAGCTTGAGCGGGGGCTCTGAAGCTTTCTTT. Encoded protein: CASSLSGGSEAFF. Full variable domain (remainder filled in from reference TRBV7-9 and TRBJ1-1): DTGVSQNPRHKITKRGQNVTFRCDPISEHNRLYWYRQTLGQGPEFLTYFQNEAQLEKSRLLSDRFSAERPKGSFSTLEIQRTEQGDSAMYLCASSLSGGSEAFFGQGTRLTVV.